This T cell receptor beta chain was captured by sequencing in a study of blood T cell repertoires in COVID-19. Across the whole study: Researchers got acute and convalescent COVID-19 samples from the United States, Italy and Spain. The cDNA or gDNA used as material had been derived from T cells, B-cell-depleted T cells, or PBMCs.

Authors' analysis steps: Cell counts per sample came from amplifying reference gene primers. Here immunoSEQ multiplex PCR was the method, and the copy in TCRdb shows in-frame clones only, minus some. The D gene and trimming were derived from the DNA, and the V and J assignments and clone size from that table. The table lists about 250,000 clones, 88% of them singletons. Enrollment of patients from Seattle took place during active infection, with longitudinal follow-up. CDR3 length: 17 residues. With V trimmed by 2 bases and J by 8 bases, 13 bases remained unmatched. Germline V gene data show CDR1 as KGHSH and CDR2 as LQKENI.

The source of this sequence is a woman aged 30 to 39 with COVID-19, enrolled during active disease. The chain employs TRBV18 and TRBJ2-1; 9 bases fit TRBD1. The sequencing sample was made of peripheral blood. Written as DNA, the CDR3 is TGTGCCAGCTCACCAACCCCGGGACAGGGCCGAAGGGATGAGCAGTTCTTC. This codes for CASSPTPGQGRRDEQFF.